This T cell receptor (beta chain) was obtained from a study of CD8 T cells in Susac syndrome. The wider study: The sequenced Susac syndrome patients comprised five or six with active disease and roughly eight in remission.

All included Susac syndrome patients satisfied recently defined diagnostic criteria for definite or probable disease. Negative isolation yielded the CD8+ and CD4+ T cells, while FACS enriched the TEMRA cells. The authors reverse transcribed 0.5 to 1 ug RNA with random hexamers. The amplification used immunoSEQ multiplex PCR on TCR beta CDR3; it spanned 54 Vbeta and 13 Jbeta. From the immunoSEQ multiplex PCR reads, TCRdb called clonotypes with MiXCR, one entry per CDR3 protein. Found here are about 160,000 distinct CDR3 sequences, 90% to 97% of them singletons; the top ten hold around 0.13%. Germline trimming cut 0 bases from V and 2 bases from J; bases unmatched to any gene: 7. The CDR3 is 18 amino acids. Germline V lookup: CDR1 SGHDT, CDR2 YYEEEE.

This receptor was obtained from a human donor with Susac syndrome. Sequenced input: CD4+ T cells from PBMCs. The J gene is TRBJ2-1, the V gene TRBV5-6, with 11 positions matching TRBD2. CDR3: CASSLEVAGGTPYNEQFF. The CDR3 coding sequence is TGTGCCAGCAGCTTGGAGGTAGCGGGAGGGACCCCCTACAATGAGCAGTTCTTC.